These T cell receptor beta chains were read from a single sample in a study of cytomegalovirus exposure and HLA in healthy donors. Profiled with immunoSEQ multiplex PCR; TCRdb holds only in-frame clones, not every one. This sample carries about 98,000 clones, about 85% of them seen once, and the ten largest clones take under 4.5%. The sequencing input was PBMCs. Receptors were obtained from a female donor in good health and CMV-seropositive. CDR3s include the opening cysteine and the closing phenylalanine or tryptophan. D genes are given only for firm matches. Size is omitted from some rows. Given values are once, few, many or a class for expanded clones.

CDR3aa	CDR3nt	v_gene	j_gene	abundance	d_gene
CASSLVLGTGYNEQFF	TGTGCCAGCAGCTTAGTTCTCGGGACAGGGTACAATGAGCAGTTCTTC	TRBV7-9	TRBJ2-1	.	TRBD1
CASSELGGPYEQYF	TGTGCCAGCAGTGAATTGGGGGGTCCCTACGAGCAGTACTTC	TRBV25-1	TRBJ2-7	.	.
CASSLSQGLGAAEQYF	TGTGCCAGCAGCCTTTCACAAGGACTGGGGGCCGCCGAGCAGTACTTC	TRBV6-6	TRBJ2-7	few	.
CASGYDRPNTEAFF	TGTGCCAGCGGGTATGACAGACCTAACACTGAAGCTTTCTTT	TRBV6-1	TRBJ1-1	.	.
CASSGDTGVYGYTF	TGTGCCAGCAGTGGGGATACAGGAGTCTATGGCTACACCTTC	TRBV2	TRBJ1-2	.	.
CASSTRTGAYEQYF	TGTGCCAGCAGTACCAGGACAGGGGCCTACGAGCAGTACTTC	TRBV6-1	TRBJ2-7	.	TRBD1
CSALSGGGQPQHF	TGCAGCGCCTTGAGTGGGGGGGGTCAGCCCCAGCATTTT	TRBV29-1	TRBJ1-5	.	.
CASSPGGSPDQPQHF	TGTGCCAGCAGCCCGGGAGGGTCTCCAGATCAGCCCCAGCATTTT	TRBV9	TRBJ1-5	.	.
CAIGAGGWRTNYGYTF	TGTGCCATAGGGGCGGGGGGCTGGAGAACTAACTATGGCTACACCTTC	TRBV10-3	TRBJ1-2	.	.
CASSMGLAGPPFQEQYF	TGTGCCAGCAGCATGGGACTAGCGGGGCCCCCCTTCCAAGAGCAGTACTTC	TRBV11-2	TRBJ2-7	.	TRBD2
CASSRRTQGPGETQYF	TGTGCCAGTAGTCGCCGGACTCAGGGGCCGGGGGAGACCCAGTACTTC	TRBV19	TRBJ2-5	.	.
CASSLSPGQNNEQFF	TGTGCTAGCAGCTTATCCCCGGGACAGAACAATGAGCAGTTCTTC	TRBV7-7	TRBJ2-1	.	TRBD1
CASSWGTFNYGYTF	TGCGCCAGCAGCTGGGGGACATTCAACTATGGCTACACCTTC	TRBV5-1	TRBJ1-2	.	.
CASSQGGLAGGYEQYF	TGTGCCAGCAGCCAAGGTGGGCTAGCGGGAGGCTACGAGCAGTACTTC	TRBV4-2	TRBJ2-7	.	TRBD2
CASSARVTGSSYEQYF	TGCGCCAGCAGTGCGAGAGTGACAGGGAGTTCCTACGAGCAGTACTTC	TRBV10-2	TRBJ2-7	once	TRBD1
CASSLAGTGGSTDTQYF	TGCGCCAGCAGCTTGGCCGGGACAGGGGGTAGCACAGATACGCAGTATTTT	TRBV5-1	TRBJ2-3	.	TRBD1
CASSAPDREGEKLFF	TGTGCCAGCAGCGCACCCGACAGGGAAGGTGAAAAACTGTTTTTT	TRBV7-6	TRBJ1-4	.	TRBD1
CASSDRGRGTNQPQHF	TGTGCCAGCAGCGACAGGGGGCGAGGTACCAATCAGCCCCAGCATTTT	TRBV28	TRBJ1-5	.	TRBD1